This TCR beta chain was documented in a study of T cell changes during pregnancy in multiple sclerosis. The data were produced by immunoSEQ multiplex PCR, yet TCRdb's version contains in-frame clones alone and is incomplete. This table has 90,000 or so clones, under 95% appearing once. Germline CDR1 SGHKS, CDR2 YYEKEE (reference sequence). The length of the CDR3 is 15 residues. Trimming shortened V by 4 bases and J by 4 bases, and 15 bases separated the two germline ends. This clone appeared a single time. The rearrangement joins TRBV5-5 to TRBJ2-1; D possibly corresponds to TRBD1 (7 bases). The source is a female donor in good health, enrolled as a control in a pregnancy study. Sequences were derived from peripheral blood, sampled in the first trimester of pregnancy. CDR3 residues: CASSAAGQLYNEQFF. In DNA, the CDR3 is TGTGCCAGCAGCGCCGCGGGACAGCTATACAATGAGCAGTTCTTC.